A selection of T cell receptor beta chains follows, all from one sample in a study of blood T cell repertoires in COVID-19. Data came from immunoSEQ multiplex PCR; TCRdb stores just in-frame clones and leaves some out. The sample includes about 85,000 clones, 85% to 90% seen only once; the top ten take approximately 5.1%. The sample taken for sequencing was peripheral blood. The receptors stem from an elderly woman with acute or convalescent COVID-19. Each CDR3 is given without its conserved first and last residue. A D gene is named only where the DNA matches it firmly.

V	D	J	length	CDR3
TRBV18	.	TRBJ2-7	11	ASSPPSVDEQY
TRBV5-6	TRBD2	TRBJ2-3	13	ASSLGGGATDTQY
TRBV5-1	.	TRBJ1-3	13	ASSLSASSGNTIY
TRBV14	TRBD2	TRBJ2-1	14	ASSQLRLAGVGEQF
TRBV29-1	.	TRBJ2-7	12	SVGERLSSYEQY
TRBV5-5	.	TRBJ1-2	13	ASSIQAGDNYGYT
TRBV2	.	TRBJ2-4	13	ASSEWGDAKNIQY
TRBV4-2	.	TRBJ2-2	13	ASSQDGGRPGELF
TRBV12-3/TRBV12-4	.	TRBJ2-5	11	ASSSLQAVGPY
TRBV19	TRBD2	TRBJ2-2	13	ASNRAGAGGGELF
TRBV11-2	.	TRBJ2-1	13	ASSLGASHYNEQF
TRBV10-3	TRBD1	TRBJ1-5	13	AISPGQGGNQPQH
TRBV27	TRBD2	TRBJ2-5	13	ASSLRREGGETQY
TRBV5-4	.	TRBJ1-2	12	ASSSEGRIYGYT
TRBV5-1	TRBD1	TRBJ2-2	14	ASSQTDRGRTGELF
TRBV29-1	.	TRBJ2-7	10	SVGPGGYEQY
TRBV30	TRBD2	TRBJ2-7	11	AWSVREDYEQY
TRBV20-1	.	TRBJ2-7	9	SAPYRAEQY
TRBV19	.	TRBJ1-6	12	ASSATGFNSPLH
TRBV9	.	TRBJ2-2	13	ASSEGHPNTGELF
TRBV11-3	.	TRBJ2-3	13	ASSSGWGDTDTQY
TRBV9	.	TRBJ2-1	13	ASREGPLGSNEQF
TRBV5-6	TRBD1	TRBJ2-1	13	ASSLLDRRDNEQF
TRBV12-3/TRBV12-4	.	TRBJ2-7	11	ASSSPRRYEQY
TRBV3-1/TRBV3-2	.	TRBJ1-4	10	ASGQSNEKLF
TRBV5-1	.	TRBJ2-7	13	ASSLGLQSSYEQY
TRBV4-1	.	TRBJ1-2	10	ASSFGSEGYT
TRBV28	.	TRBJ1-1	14	ASSTSGGPVNTEAF